This TCR beta chain was captured in a study of blood T cell repertoires in COVID-19. Turning to the study itself: Samples of COVID-19 (acute and convalescent) were obtained from the United States, Italy and Spain. T cells, B-cell-depleted T cells, or PBMCs provided the cDNA or gDNA that served as material.

In the original processing: By means of reference gene primer amplification, nucleated cell counts were estimated. Assay used: immunoSEQ multiplex PCR; TCRdb lists only in-frame clones, some missing. Clonal size and the V and J genes are those of that table, whereas D and trimming came from the DNA. This sample yields roughly 150,000 clones, of which roughly 80% are seen a single time; less than 4.5% belongs to the top ten. The receptor comes from a woman aged 80 or over with acute or convalescent COVID-19. Sequencing was done on a sample of peripheral blood.

This CDR3 is CASSLTGVETQYF. The CDR3 nucleotides are TGCGCCAGCAGCTTGACAGGGGTGGAGACCCAGTACTTC. V usage is TRBV4-1 and J usage is TRBJ2-5; TRBD1 matches 8 bases. J lost 5 bases, V lost 5 bases, and 4 bases had no gene match. The CDR3 has 13 residues. Germline V gene lookup returns CDR1 MGHRA and CDR2 YSYEKL.